A single sample is the source of the 7 T cell receptor beta chains below, sequenced in a study of PD-L1 blockade in urothelial cancer. Clones were sequenced by immunoSEQ multiplex PCR, and TCRdb holds only the in-frame ones, with some missing. The table shows tens of thousands of clones, with about 86% occurring only once. This material consisted of PBMCs, taken around atezolizumab (anti-PD-L1) treatment. The receptors were sampled from a man in his fifties with urothelial cancer.

V usage is TRBV5-1 and J usage is TRBJ2-1, with 9 bases lining up with TRBD1. Germline V gene data show CDR1 as SGHRS and CDR2 as YFSETQ. Trimming removed 0 bases from V and 5 bases from J; junction bases left unmatched: 6. CDR3 length equals 16 residues. DNA of the CDR3: TGCGCCAGCAGCTTGGCACCGGGACAGGGTCACAATGAGCAGTTCTTC. It specifies CASSLAPGQGHNEQFF.

The V call is TRBV5-4, the J call TRBJ1-2; a weak D match, TRBD1 (5 bases). CDR1 is SGHNT, CDR2 YYREEE, per germline (reference sequence). This CDR3 is 12 amino acids long. V was shortened by 5 bases and J by 7 bases, with 12 bases between the two germline ends. For the CDR3, the DNA is TGTGCCAGCAGGTGGGGGGGGACTGGCTACACCTTC. Translation gives CASRWGGTGYTF. The entire variable domain, with the rest obtained from reference TRBV5-4 and TRBJ1-2, is as follows: ETGVTQSPTHLIKTRGQQVTLRCSSQSGHNTVSWYQQALGQGPQFIFQYYREEENGRGNFPPRFSGLQFPNYSSELNVNALELDDSALYLCASRWGGTGYTFGSGTRLTVV.

V usage is TRBV5-8 and J usage is TRBJ1-1; the match to TRBD1 covers 9 bases. Germline V gene sequence: CDR1 SGHTS, CDR2 YDEGEE. The trim removed 3 bases at V and 5 bases at J, leaving 2 bases unmatched. This CDR3 has 13 residues. Here the CDR3 reads CASSSGQGTEAFF. The CDR3 bases are TGTGCCAGCAGCTCCGGACAGGGGACTGAAGCTTTCTTT.

The CDR3 sequence: CASRETGQGSGELFF. Written as DNA, the CDR3 is TGCGCCAGCAGGGAGACGGGACAGGGATCCGGGGAGCTGTTTTTT. This rearrangement joins TRBV5-1 to TRBJ2-2; 9 positions match TRBD1. Germline loops: CDR1 SGHRS, CDR2 YFSETQ. V lost 5 bases and J lost 6; bases outside the gene matches: 8. The length of the CDR3 is 15 residues.

This clone showed up just a few times. The chain carries TRBV28 and TRBJ2-7, with TRBD1 matching 9 bases. Germline CDR1 MDHEN, CDR2 SYDVKM. The CDR3 runs 15 residues. The junction had 5 bases not matched to a gene; V was cut back by 4 bases and J by 1 base. The CDR3 is CASSSTGTGSYEQYF. Written as DNA, the CDR3 is TGTGCCAGCAGTTCCACCGGGACAGGGTCCTACGAGCAGTACTTC.

The chain links TRBV7-2 to TRBJ2-7; 7 positions agree with TRBD1. The length of the CDR3 is 14 residues. Trimming took 2 bases from V and 2 from J; bases not matched to a gene: 3. Germline CDR1 is SGHTA and CDR2 is FQGNSA. The CDR3 DNA reads TGTGCCAGCAGCTTAATAGGGGGCCCCTACGAGCAGTACTTC. This translates into CASSLIGGPYEQYF.

A single count supports this clone. The chain carries TRBV10-1 and TRBJ1-6, with a tentative D call TRBD1 (5 bases). Germline lookup yields CDR1 WNHNN and CDR2 SYGVQD (reference sequence). V shed 0 bases and J shed 9 bases, with 15 bases lying between them. The CDR3 covers 16 residues. CDR3 coding DNA: TGCGCCAGCAGTGAGTCAGTAGCGGGGCCATTTTCACCCCTCCACTTT. The encoded protein is CASSESVAGPFSPLHF.